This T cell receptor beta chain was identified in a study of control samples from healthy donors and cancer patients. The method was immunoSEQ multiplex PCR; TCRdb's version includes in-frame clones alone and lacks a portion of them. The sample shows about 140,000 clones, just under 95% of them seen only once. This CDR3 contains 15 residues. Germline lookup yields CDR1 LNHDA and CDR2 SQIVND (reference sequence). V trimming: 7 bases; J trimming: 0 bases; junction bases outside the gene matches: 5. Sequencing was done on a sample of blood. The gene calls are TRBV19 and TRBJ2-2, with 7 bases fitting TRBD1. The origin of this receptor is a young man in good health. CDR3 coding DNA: TGTGCCAGTACCCGACAGGGATCGAACACCGGGGAGCTGTTTTTT. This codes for CASTRQGSNTGELFF. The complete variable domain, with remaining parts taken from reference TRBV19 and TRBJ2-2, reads DGGITQSPKYLFRKEGQNVTLSCEQNLNHDAMYWYRQDPGQGLRLIYYSQIVNDFQKGDIAEGYSVSREKKESFPLTVTSAQKNPTAFYLCASTRQGSNTGELFFGEGSRLTVL.